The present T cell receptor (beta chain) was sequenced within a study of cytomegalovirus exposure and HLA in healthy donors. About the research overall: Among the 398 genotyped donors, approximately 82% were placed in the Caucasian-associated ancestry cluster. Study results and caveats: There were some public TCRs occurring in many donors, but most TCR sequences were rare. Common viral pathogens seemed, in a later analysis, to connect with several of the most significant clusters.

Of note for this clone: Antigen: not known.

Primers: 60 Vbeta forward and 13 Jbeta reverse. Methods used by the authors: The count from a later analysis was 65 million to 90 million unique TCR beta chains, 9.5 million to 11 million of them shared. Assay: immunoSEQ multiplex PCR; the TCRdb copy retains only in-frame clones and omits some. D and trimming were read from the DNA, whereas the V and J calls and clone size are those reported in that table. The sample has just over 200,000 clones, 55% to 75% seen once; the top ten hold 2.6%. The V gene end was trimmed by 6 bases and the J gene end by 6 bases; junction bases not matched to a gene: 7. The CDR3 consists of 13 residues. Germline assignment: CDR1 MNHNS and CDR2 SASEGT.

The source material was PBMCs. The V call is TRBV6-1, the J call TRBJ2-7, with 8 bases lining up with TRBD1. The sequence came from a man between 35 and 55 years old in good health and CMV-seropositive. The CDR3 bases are TGTGCCAGCAGAGACAGGGGCGTCGTCGAGCAGTACTTC. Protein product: CASRDRGVVEQYF.